Sequencing of this TCR beta chain was carried out in a study of T cell responses to AZD1222 COVID-19 vaccine. Study-wide points: Repertoire collection took place solely once the T cell response had peaked. Close to half of all spike-specific TCRs reportedly target regions of the variants that are unmutated. Spike-specific TCR breadth rose after two AZD1222 doses, and depth rose as well. Most donors were white British and more were female, and clonal diversity was possibly underestimated.

Worth noting for this clone: Its target is not known.

Germline assignment: CDR1 SGHAT and CDR2 FQDESV (reference sequence). Trimming pared 5 bases from V and 8 bases from J, leaving 20 bases between. The CDR3 is 15 residues long. Assay: immunoSEQ multiplex PCR; the TCRdb copy retains only in-frame clones and omits some. In the table there are 100,000 to 150,000 clones, about nine tenths of which are singletons. Sequences were derived from peripheral blood, sampled on day 0 of AZD1222 vaccination. This chain joins TRBV11-1 and TRBJ2-3, with D possibly matching TRBD1 (7 bases). The receptor comes from an adult in good health. The CDR3 coding sequence is TGTGCCAGCAGCGACGGCGGGACAGTATTTGGTACGCAGTATTTT. Protein: CASSDGGTVFGTQYF.